Below, 20 T cell receptor beta chains from the same sample are listed, as sequenced in a study of blood T cell repertoires in COVID-19. Generated by immunoSEQ multiplex PCR, the TCRdb table keeps only in-frame clones and is missing some. The table records approximately 84,000 clones, around four fifths of them present only once. The source material was peripheral blood. These receptors came from a human donor in a cohort sampled during active COVID-19.

The rearrangement uses TRBV5-1 and TRBJ1-1, with 8 bases lining up with TRBD1. Germline loops: CDR1 SGHRS, CDR2 YFSETQ. Trimming at V came to 4 bases and at J to 2 bases, leaving 7 bases not matched to a gene. The CDR3 runs to 15 residues. Written as DNA, the CDR3 is TGCGCCAGCAGCCCCGGACAGGGTCATAACACTGAAGCTTTCTTT. It encodes CASSPGQGHNTEAFF. Filled out from reference TRBV5-1 and TRBJ1-1, the complete variable domain reads KAGVTQTPRYLIKTRGQQVTLSCSPISGHRSVSWYQQTPGQGLQFLFEYFSETQRNKGNFPGRFSGRQFSNSRSEMNVSTLELGDSALYLCASSPGQGHNTEAFFGQGTRLTVV.

V is TRBV10-3 and J is TRBJ2-1, with TRBD2 matching over 8 bases. The germline V gene has CDR1 ENHRY and CDR2 SYGVKD. V lost 7 bases and J lost 7; bases outside the gene matches: 9. The CDR3 has 14 residues. The CDR3 coding sequence is TGTGCCATCACCCCGGGACTAGGCTCGAATGAGCAGTTCTTC. Its protein is CAITPGLGSNEQFF.

This clone was seen only a few times. The J gene is TRBJ2-5, the V gene TRBV9; possible D gene TRBD2, 6 bases. The CDR3 totals 14 residues. CDR1 SGDLS and CDR2 YYNGEE come from the germline V gene. V was cut by 3 bases and J by 4 bases, with 13 bases left in between. The CDR3, as DNA: TGTGCCAGCAGCGCCGGAGGGGCCAGAGAGACCCAGTACTTC. This gives the protein CASSAGGARETQYF.

This chain joins TRBV12-3 or TRBV12-4 and TRBJ1-6; no firm D call. The V gene lost 3 bases and the J gene lost 8 bases, with 8 bases spanning the gap. CDR3 length: 13 residues. This chain's CDR3 is CASSLNQDSPLHF. CDR3 sequence (DNA): TGTGCCAGCAGTTTGAACCAGGATTCACCCCTCCACTTT.

This chain connects TRBV7-8 to TRBJ2-7, with D uncertain. V dropped 1 base and J dropped 8 bases, with 6 bases sitting between them. Germline V lookup: CDR1 SGHVS, CDR2 FQNEAQ. The CDR3 is 11 amino acids. CDR3 protein: CASSLELKQYF. In nucleotides, the CDR3 is TGTGCCAGCAGCTTAGAACTTAAGCAGTACTTC.

The V call is TRBV28, the J call TRBJ2-1; D unresolved. Germline V gene lookup returns CDR1 MDHEN and CDR2 SYDVKM. The CDR3 contains 13 residues. Trimming stripped 6 bases from V and 6 bases from J, with 12 bases between. The CDR3 loop is CASSLPQVNEQFF. The CDR3 DNA reads as TGTGCCAGCAGCCTACCCCAAGTCAATGAGCAGTTCTTC.

The chain joins TRBV5-1 to TRBJ1-1, with 9 positions matching TRBD1. The junction had 6 bases not matched to a gene; V was cut back by 3 bases and J by 0 bases. Germline V gene sequence: CDR1 SGHRS, CDR2 YFSETQ. The CDR3 contains 16 residues. CDR3 region: CASSYGDRAMNTEAFF. DNA for the CDR3: TGCGCCAGCAGCTATGGGGACAGGGCGATGAACACTGAAGCTTTCTTT. The variable domain in full, with the rest retrieved from reference TRBV5-1 and TRBJ1-1, is KAGVTQTPRYLIKTRGQQVTLSCSPISGHRSVSWYQQTPGQGLQFLFEYFSETQRNKGNFPGRFSGRQFSNSRSEMNVSTLELGDSALYLCASSYGDRAMNTEAFFGQGTRLTVV.

This clone showed up just a few times. V gene TRBV4-2 combines with J gene TRBJ1-2; D is perhaps TRBD1 (5 bases). The CDR3 loop spans 14 amino acids. Trimming took 1 base from V and 8 from J, leaving 14 bases between them. Germline V gene data show CDR1 as LGHNA and CDR2 as YNFKEQ. DNA of the CDR3: TGTGCCAGCAGCCAAGGACAGAGAATAAGAGGCTACACCTTC. The encoded protein is CASSQGQRIRGYTF.

The chain employs TRBV6-5 and TRBJ1-5; 9 bases align to TRBD1. The V segment lost 6 bases and the J segment 4 bases; nucleotides outside the gene matches: 4. Germline V gene data show CDR1 as MNHEY and CDR2 as SVGAGI. CDR3 length: 14 residues. The CDR3 nucleotides are TGTGCCAGCAGCCGGACAGGGGAAAATCAGCCCCAGCATTTT. Translated: CASSRTGENQPQHF.

This chain connects TRBV5-1 to TRBJ1-2; D is unclear. Trimming removed 4 bases from V and 0 bases from J, with 13 bases in between. The germline V gene has CDR1 SGHRS and CDR2 YFSETQ. The length of the CDR3 is 15 residues. The CDR3 region is CASSEADGPNYGYTF. As DNA, the CDR3 is TGCGCCAGCAGCGAAGCGGACGGACCTAACTATGGCTACACCTTC.

The table lists this clone with a count of one. The chain uses TRBV6-2 or TRBV6-3 and TRBJ2-2, with D unclear. Germline CDR1 and CDR2: MNHEY and SVGEGT. Trimming removed 0 bases at V and 2 bases at J, with 10 bases between. This CDR3 contains 16 residues. This chain's CDR3 is CASSYSSTLNTGELFF. The CDR3, as DNA: TGTGCCAGCAGTTACTCGTCGACACTTAACACCGGGGAGCTGTTTTTT.

V gene TRBV11-2 combines with J gene TRBJ2-2; D gene uncertain. Trimming cost V 4 bases and J 5 bases, with 11 bases left between them. The CDR3 contains 14 residues. Germline CDR1 SGHAT, CDR2 FQNNGV. The CDR3 DNA is TGTGCCAGCAGCTCCGCAGGCGCAACCGGGGAGCTGTTTTTT. Amino acids: CASSSAGATGELFF.

The chain joins TRBV15 to TRBJ2-1, with D possibly TRBD2 on 5 matching bases. There are 14 residues in the CDR3. The germline V and J ends were trimmed by 0 bases and 11 bases, with 14 bases remaining between them. Germline CDR1 LNHNV, CDR2 YYDKDF (reference sequence). CDR3 protein: CATSRDYGEPKQFF. CDR3 nucleotides: TGTGCCACCAGCAGAGATTACGGGGAGCCGAAGCAGTTCTTC.

This chain joins TRBV9 and TRBJ1-6, with D unclear. Trimming took 0 bases from V and 7 from J, leaving 11 bases between them. Germline assignment: CDR1 SGDLS and CDR2 YYNGEE. The CDR3 totals 15 residues. The CDR3 region has the DNA TGTGCCAGCAGCGTAGAAGGGAGAGGGAATTCACCCCTCCACTTT. It specifies CASSVEGRGNSPLHF.

V and J are TRBV4-1 and TRBJ2-3, with 9 bases lining up with TRBD2. Unmatched junction bases numbered 8, after V lost 0 bases and J lost 7 bases. The CDR3 runs 16 residues. CDR1 and CDR2 (germline): MGHRA, YSYEKL. The CDR3 DNA sequence: TGCGCCAGCAGCCAAGATGGACTAGCGAGTTGGAATACGCAGTATTTT. Protein sequence: CASSQDGLASWNTQYF.

The CDR3 reads CASSEPGQGVGKLFF. CDR3 in DNA: TGTGCCAGCAGTGAACCGGGACAAGGGGTTGGAAAACTGTTTTTT. The chain combines TRBV2 with TRBJ1-4; possible D gene TRBD1, 6 bases. The CDR3 contains 15 residues. CDR1 and CDR2 (germline): SNHLY, FYNNEI. V shed 2 bases and J shed 10 bases, with 17 bases lying between them.

The chain carries TRBV5-4 and TRBJ2-1; 10 bases agree with TRBD1. CDR1 SGHNT and CDR2 YYREEE come from the germline V gene (reference sequence). This CDR3 has 15 residues. Losses at the gene ends were 4 bases for V and 6 bases for J; bases not matched to a gene: 7. The CDR3 DNA follows: TGTGCCAGCAGCGCTCGGGACAGGGGAAGCAATGAGCAGTTCTTC. Amino acids: CASSARDRGSNEQFF. The full variable domain, rest sourced from reference TRBV5-4 and TRBJ2-1, is ETGVTQSPTHLIKTRGQQVTLRCSSQSGHNTVSWYQQALGQGPQFIFQYYREEENGRGNFPPRFSGLQFPNYSSELNVNALELDDSALYLCASSARDRGSNEQFFGPGTRLTVL.

The gene calls are TRBV7-3 and TRBJ1-1; 7 bases agree with TRBD1. Losses at the gene ends were 5 bases for V and 2 bases for J; bases not matched to a gene: 5. The CDR3 has 14 amino acids. Germline loops: CDR1 SGHTA, CDR2 FQGTGA. Written as DNA, the CDR3 is TGTGCCAGCAGCCGACAGGGACCTAACACTGAAGCTTTCTTT. This gives the protein CASSRQGPNTEAFF.

In its sample, this clone was seen a few times. The chain couples TRBV6-1 to TRBJ2-1; 9 bases align to TRBD2. Germline V CDR1 and CDR2: MNHNS, SASEGT. Losses at the gene ends were 3 bases for V and 6 bases for J; bases not matched to a gene: 3. The CDR3 consists of 14 residues. The chain's CDR3 is CASSEGLASNEQFF. The CDR3 DNA reads TGTGCCAGCAGTGAGGGACTAGCTTCCAATGAGCAGTTCTTC.

V usage is TRBV7-6 and J usage is TRBJ2-5, with a weak D call TRBD2 (5 bases). V was clipped by 3 bases and J by 1 base, with 12 bases between them. The germline gives CDR1 SGHVS, CDR2 FNYEAQ. This CDR3 has 15 amino acids. The CDR3 region is CASSFSWGVQETQYF. CDR3 sequence (DNA): TGTGCCAGCAGCTTTTCCTGGGGAGTCCAAGAGACCCAGTACTTC.